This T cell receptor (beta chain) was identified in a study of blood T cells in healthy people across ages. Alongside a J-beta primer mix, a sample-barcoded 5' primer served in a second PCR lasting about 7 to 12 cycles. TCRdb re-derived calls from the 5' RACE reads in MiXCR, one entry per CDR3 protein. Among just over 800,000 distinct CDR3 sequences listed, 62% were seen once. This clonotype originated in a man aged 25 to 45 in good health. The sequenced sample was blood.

The CDR3 nucleotides are TGTGCCAGCAGTATTCCCGGGGATGGCTACACCTTC. This codes for CASSIPGDGYTF. The chain uses TRBV28 and TRBJ1-2; D gene uncertain. There are 12 residues in the CDR3. In germline, CDR1 is MDHEN, CDR2 SYDVKM. V dropped 5 bases and J dropped 6 bases, with 10 bases sitting between them.